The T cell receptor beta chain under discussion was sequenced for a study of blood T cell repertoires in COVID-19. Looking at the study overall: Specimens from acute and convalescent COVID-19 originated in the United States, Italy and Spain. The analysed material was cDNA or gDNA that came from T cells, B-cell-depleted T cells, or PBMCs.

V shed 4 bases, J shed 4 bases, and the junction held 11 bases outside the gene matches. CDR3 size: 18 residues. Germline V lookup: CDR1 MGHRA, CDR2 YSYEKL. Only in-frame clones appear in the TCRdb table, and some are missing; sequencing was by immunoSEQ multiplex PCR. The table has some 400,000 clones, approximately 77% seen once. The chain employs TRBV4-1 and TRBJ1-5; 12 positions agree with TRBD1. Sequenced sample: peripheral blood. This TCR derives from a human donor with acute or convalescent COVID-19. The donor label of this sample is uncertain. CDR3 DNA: TGCGCCAGCAGCCGCTCGCATGGGGACAGGGGGCAAAATCAGCCCCAGCATTTT. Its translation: CASSRSHGDRGQNQPQHF.